These 28 T cell receptor beta chains share one sample of origin, sequenced in a study of CD8 T cells in Susac syndrome. A quantity of roughly 0.5 to 1 ug RNA underwent reverse transcription using random hexamers. Each CDR3 protein is one row after TCRdb ran MiXCR on the immunoSEQ multiplex PCR reads. The sample contains 75,000 or so distinct CDR3 sequences, around 94% of which appear only once. Sequencing was performed on CD8+ T cells from PBMCs. The receptor source for this set is a human donor with Susac syndrome.

The V call is TRBV12-3 or TRBV12-4, the J call TRBJ2-1; the D is unclear. Trimming pared 6 bases from V and 1 base from J, leaving 7 bases between. The CDR3 sequence is 13 residues long. The CDR3 DNA reads TGTGCCAGCAGGGACGCTTCCTACAATGAGCAGTTCTTC. It yields the protein CASRDASYNEQFF.

The V call is TRBV30, the J call TRBJ1-1; D is unresolved. Germline V CDR1 and CDR2: GTSNPN, SVGIG (reference sequence). This CDR3 comprises 12 residues. The germline V and J ends were trimmed by 4 bases and 5 bases, with 11 bases remaining between them. The DNA of the CDR3 is TGTGCCTGGAATAACGTGGGGACTGAAGCTTTCTTT. It encodes CAWNNVGTEAFF.

The chain recombines TRBV2 with TRBJ2-1; no clear D gene. Trimming left V 2 bases short and J 0 bases short, with 5 bases between. Germline CDR1 and CDR2: SNHLY and FYNNEI. The length of the CDR3 is 14 residues. The CDR3 region is CASSEPSSYNEQFF. CDR3 nucleotides: TGTGCCAGCAGTGAACCGAGCTCCTACAATGAGCAGTTCTTC.

This chain connects TRBV4-3 to TRBJ2-2; D is unresolved. V lost 1 base, J lost 4 bases, and 4 bases lay in between. Germline V lookup: CDR1 LGHNA, CDR2 YSLEER. This CDR3 is 13 amino acids long. The CDR3 coding sequence is TGCGCCAGCAGCCAAGTTGGCACCGGGGAGCTGTTTTTT. It yields the protein CASSQVGTGELFF.

This rearrangement joins TRBV7-9 to TRBJ2-3; D ambiguous. Germline V gene data show CDR1 as SEHNR and CDR2 as FQNEAQ (reference sequence). Deletions cut 7 bases from V and 3 bases from J, with 11 bases between. The CDR3 consists of 13 residues. For the CDR3, the DNA is TGTGCCAGCACTTGGGAACAGACAGATACGCAGTATTTT. It yields the protein CASTWEQTDTQYF.

The chain links TRBV12-5 to TRBJ1-1; tentative D call: TRBD1 (6 bases). Germline V lookup: CDR1 LGHNT, CDR2 FRNRAP. CDR3 length: 14 amino acids. Deletions cut 2 bases from V and 7 bases from J, with 14 bases between. The CDR3 nucleotides read TGTGCTAGTGGTTTGAATGTACAGGGTTATGAAGCTTTCTTT. Its protein product is CASGLNVQGYEAFF.

The chain has TRBV6-5 and TRBJ2-7, with D possibly being TRBD1 (6 bases). Trimming removed 8 bases at V and 4 bases at J, with 15 bases between. Germline V gene data show CDR1 as MNHEY and CDR2 as SVGAGI. The CDR3 loop spans 13 amino acids. CDR3 sequence reads: CASAQDSHYEQYF. The CDR3 DNA is TGTGCCAGCGCCCAGGACAGCCATTACGAGCAGTACTTC.

J is TRBJ2-5 and V is TRBV3-1; D is possibly TRBD1 or TRBD2 (5 bases each). The CDR3 loop spans 15 amino acids. Trimming stripped 0 bases from V and 5 bases from J, with 13 bases between. The germline V gene has CDR1 LGHDT and CDR2 YNNKEL (reference sequence). The CDR3 DNA sequence: TGTGCCAGCAGCCAAGATATAGGGGAGAGGGAGACCCAGTACTTC. Protein: CASSQDIGERETQYF.

This rearrangement joins TRBV19 to TRBJ2-7; D is unresolved. Looked up from germline, CDR1 is LNHDA and CDR2 is SQIVND (reference sequence). The CDR3 extends over 15 amino acids. V lost 6 bases and J lost 1, with 16 bases in between. CDR3 protein: CASSSLEGLSYEQYF. The CDR3, as DNA: TGTGCCAGTAGCTCCCTAGAAGGGTTGTCCTACGAGCAGTACTTC.

This clonotype appeared a single time. This chain links TRBV7-8 with TRBJ2-5; tentative D call: TRBD2 (5 bases). The CDR3 is made up of 15 amino acids. V was shortened by 1 base and J by 3 bases, with 12 bases between the two germline ends. The germline V gene encodes CDR1 SGHVS and CDR2 FQNEAQ. CDR3 sequence (DNA): TGTGCCAGCAGCTTAGAAGGGAGACGGGAAGAGACCCAGTACTTC. Amino acids: CASSLEGRREETQYF.

The V call is TRBV19, the J call TRBJ2-1, with 10 bases identical to TRBD2. CDR3 size: 17 residues. CDR1 is LNHDA, CDR2 SQIVND, per germline (reference sequence). V gave up 2 bases and J gave up 7 bases; unmatched junction bases: 11. The CDR3 region has the DNA TGTGCCAGTAGTATATCCCCGGCTAGCGGGAGCGAAAATGAGCAGTTCTTC. As protein: CASSISPASGSENEQFF.

The genes are TRBV12-3 or TRBV12-4 and TRBJ2-5; D gene unclear. V lost 5 bases and J 0 bases, leaving 13 bases between the germline ends. The CDR3 sequence is 15 residues long. CDR3 in amino acids: CASSADRQYQETQYF. For the CDR3, the DNA is TGTGCCAGCAGTGCCGACCGGCAGTACCAAGAGACCCAGTACTTC.

The chain joins TRBV3-1 to TRBJ2-7; no clear D gene. The CDR3 is 13 residues long. Trimming took 4 bases from V and 2 from J, leaving 9 bases between them. Germline assignment: CDR1 LGHDT and CDR2 YNNKEL (reference sequence). The CDR3 coding sequence is TGTGCCAGCAGCCCTGTACCAGCCTACGAGCAGTACTTC. This translates into CASSPVPAYEQYF.

The chain uses TRBV20-1 and TRBJ2-3; TRBD2 aligns across 8 bases. CDR1 is DFQATT, CDR2 SNEGSKA, per germline (reference sequence). Unmatched junction bases numbered 20, after V lost 0 bases and J lost 0 bases. The CDR3 extends over 21 amino acids. The CDR3 bases are TGCAGTGCTAGAGAAGAGTTAGGCCGAACTAGCGGAGTCCCTAGCACAGATACGCAGTATTTT. Translating gives CSAREELGRTSGVPSTDTQYF.

This sequence joins TRBV10-3 and TRBJ2-1; D is ambiguous. Trimming took 3 bases from V and 0 from J, leaving 9 bases between them. The CDR3 contains 15 residues. CDR1 and CDR2 (germline): ENHRY, SYGVKD. CDR3 in amino acids: CAISEREPSYNEQFF. The CDR3 nucleotides are TGTGCCATCAGTGAAAGGGAACCCTCCTACAATGAGCAGTTCTTC.

This clonotype appeared once. The V gene is TRBV27, the J gene TRBJ1-2; D remains unclear. Trimming took 4 bases from V and 7 from J, leaving 13 bases between them. The CDR3 loop spans 13 amino acids. The germline V gene encodes CDR1 MNHEY and CDR2 SMNVEV (reference sequence). In DNA, the CDR3 is TGTGCCAGCAGTTCCCTACCGGCCGGTGGCTACACCTTC. Translating it yields CASSSLPAGGYTF.

This chain uses TRBV12-3 or TRBV12-4 with TRBJ1-1; no reliable D call. The CDR3 consists of 12 residues. V was shortened by 8 bases and J by 1 base, with 8 bases between the two germline ends. DNA for the CDR3: TGTGCCAGCTCTGGCACGAACACTGAAGCTTTCTTT. It codes for CASSGTNTEAFF.

The CDR3 DNA is TGTGCCAGCAGCTTGAAAGGGGCGACCTACGAGCAGTACTTC. Translation: CASSLKGATYEQYF. The chain employs TRBV7-9 and TRBJ2-7; possible D gene TRBD1, 5 bases. Germline V CDR1 and CDR2: SEHNR, FQNEAQ (reference sequence). The CDR3 sequence is 14 residues long. Trimming took 3 bases from V and 2 from J, leaving 11 bases between them.

V usage is TRBV7-9 and J usage is TRBJ2-1, with TRBD2 as a possible D gene (6 bases). The CDR3 spans 17 residues. V was cut by 4 bases and J by 4 bases, with 20 bases left in between. Per germline, CDR1 SEHNR and CDR2 FQNEAQ (reference sequence). CDR3 bases: TGTGCCAGCAGCTCCGCTAAGGATAGCGGAACATACAATGAGCAGTTCTTC. Translation gives CASSSAKDSGTYNEQFF.

The chain combines TRBV7-9 with TRBJ2-1; 7 bases are shared with TRBD1. Germline V CDR1 and CDR2: SEHNR, FQNEAQ (reference sequence). The CDR3 runs 17 residues. The ends lost 5 bases at V and 0 bases at J; junction bases unmatched: 10. As DNA, the CDR3 is TGTGCCAGCAGCACCACCGGGACAGCAGACTCCTACAATGAGCAGTTCTTC. Its translation is CASSTTGTADSYNEQFF.

Turning to this clonotype: At one end the junction does not follow the germline gene, possibly because of a read error. The rearrangement links TRBV30 to TRBJ2-7; D call uncertain. The V gene's germline CDR1 is GTSNPN and CDR2 SVGIG (reference sequence). CDR3 length equals 14 residues. In DNA form, the CDR3 reads TGTGCCTGGAGTGCGGACCGATTCTCCGACGAGCAGTACTTC. Amino acid sequence: CAWSADRFSDEQYF.

The genes are TRBV20-1 and TRBJ2-7; TRBD2 matches at 9 bases. CDR1 DFQATT and CDR2 SNEGSKA come from the germline V gene (reference sequence). The CDR3 is made up of 17 amino acids. Trimming removed 6 bases from V and 0 bases from J; junction bases left unmatched: 15. CDR3 DNA sequence: TGCAGTGCCGGCGCCTGGGCTAGCGGGACGAGCTCCTACGAGCAGTACTTC. The encoded protein is CSAGAWASGTSSYEQYF.

The table lists this clonotype with a count of one. The J gene is TRBJ2-1, the V gene TRBV2; 8 bases fit TRBD2. Germline V gene data show CDR1 as SNHLY and CDR2 as FYNNEI. The CDR3 is made up of 13 amino acids. After removal of 8 bases from V and 4 bases from J, the junction contained 4 bases not matched to a gene. The CDR3: CASAGTSYNEQFF. The CDR3 DNA follows: TGTGCCAGCGCGGGGACTAGTTACAATGAGCAGTTCTTC.

V usage is TRBV7-9 and J usage is TRBJ1-2; no reliable D call. The CDR3 sequence is 15 residues long. Germline V gives CDR1 SEHNR, CDR2 FQNEAQ (reference sequence). V was clipped by 5 bases and J by 0 bases, with 13 bases between them. This CDR3 is CASSRQTSPNYGYTF. The CDR3, as DNA: TGTGCCAGCAGCCGCCAGACAAGCCCTAACTATGGCTACACCTTC. Variable domain in full (rest from reference TRBV7-9 and TRBJ1-2): DTGVSQNPRHKITKRGQNVTFRCDPISEHNRLYWYRQTLGQGPEFLTYFQNEAQLEKSRLLSDRFSAERPKGSFSTLEIQRTEQGDSAMYLCASSRQTSPNYGYTFGSGTRLTVV.

V usage is TRBV7-9 and J usage is TRBJ2-1; tentatively, D is TRBD1 (6 bases). V shed 5 bases and J shed 4 bases, with 12 bases lying between them. CDR1 and CDR2 from the germline V gene are SEHNR and FQNEAQ (reference sequence). CDR3 length: 14 amino acids. CDR3 DNA: TGTGCCAGCAGCCGTGTTCAGGGGTACAATGAGCAGTTCTTC. Translated: CASSRVQGYNEQFF.

This rearrangement joins TRBV18 to TRBJ2-7; the D gene is possibly TRBD1 (5 bases). The length of the CDR3 is 15 residues. Germline lookup yields CDR1 KGHSH and CDR2 LQKENI. V shed 6 bases and J shed 5 bases, with 20 bases lying between them. The CDR3, as DNA: TGTGCCAGCTCCGCCTCCGAGGACAAAGTACACGAGCAGTACTTC. The encoded protein is CASSASEDKVHEQYF.

V is TRBV20-1 and J is TRBJ2-7; D is possibly TRBD1 (6 bases). V was trimmed by 6 bases and J by 4 bases, leaving 16 bases between them. The CDR3 has 13 amino acids. Per germline, CDR1 DFQATT and CDR2 SNEGSKA (reference sequence). This CDR3 is CSAQDRAPYEQYF. The CDR3 bases are TGCAGTGCCCAGGACAGAGCACCTTACGAGCAGTACTTC.

V and J are TRBV2 and TRBJ2-5, with D possibly TRBD1 on 6 matching bases. The V gene's germline CDR1 is SNHLY and CDR2 FYNNEI. The CDR3 has 17 amino acids. V was clipped by 5 bases and J by 0 bases, with 19 bases between them. The CDR3 region has the DNA TGTGCCAGCAGTTTCGCTAGATCGGGACAAAACCAAGAGACCCAGTACTTC. Residues: CASSFARSGQNQETQYF. Using reference TRBV2 and TRBJ2-5 for the parts outside the CDR3, the full variable domain is EPEVTQTPSHQVTQMGQEVILRCVPISNHLYFYWYRQILGQKVEFLVSFYNNEISEKSEIFDDQFSVERPDGSNFTLKIRSTKLEDSAMYFCASSFARSGQNQETQYFGPGTRLLVL.